This T cell receptor (beta chain) emerged from a study of blood T cells in healthy people across ages. Study-level results: Estimates drawn from one million T cells were deemed to understate diversity. Possibly, changes in expanded clonotypes were confounded because donor CMV status was unknown. Strong correlation linked observed beta diversity and percent naive T cells.

This clonotype occurred a few times. Its target is unknown. Researchers report isolating at least 6.5 million PBMCs per sample. Next came a second PCR, run for about 6 to 12 cycles, which used a sample-barcoded 5' primer along with a J-beta primer mix. Via MiXCR, TCRdb re-called the 5' RACE reads, giving one row per CDR3 protein. The data hold 1.5 million to 2 million distinct CDR3 sequences, with 28% observed a single time. The sequenced sample consisted of blood. This receptor was taken from a woman in her twenties or thirties in good health.

CDR3 in amino acids: CSVDRLQGHEAFF. In DNA, the CDR3 is TGCAGCGTTGATAGGCTACAGGGGCATGAAGCTTTCTTT. The gene calls are TRBV29-1 and TRBJ1-1, with 7 bases that match TRBD1. This CDR3 region has 13 residues. The J segment lost 7 bases and the V segment lost 3 bases, leaving 8 bases of the junction unmatched. The germline CDR1 and CDR2 sequences are SQVTM and ANQGSEA.